These 22 T cell receptor beta chains share one sample of origin, sequenced in a study of long-term antiretroviral therapy in people with HIV. Running of the v3.0 immunoSEQ assay took place at survey level. Assay used: immunoSEQ multiplex PCR; TCRdb lists only in-frame clones, some missing. This table holds tens of thousands of clones, more than 80% found once. The sample here was unsorted PBMCs, taken 3.4 years after starting antiretroviral therapy. These receptors were obtained from a man aged 25 to 45 with HIV.

The chain couples TRBV18 to TRBJ1-1; D possibly corresponds to TRBD1 (6 bases). In germline, CDR1 is KGHSH, CDR2 LQKENI. This CDR3 comprises 14 residues. The V end lost 3 bases, the J end lost 7 bases, and 15 bases lay between the germline ends. In DNA, the CDR3 is TGTGCCAGCTCACCGCTACAGGGTGCGGTTGAAGCTTTCTTT. This encodes CASSPLQGAVEAFF. Supplemented by reference TRBV18 and TRBJ1-1, the full variable domain reads NAGVMQNPRHLVRRRGQEARLRCSPMKGHSHVYWYRQLPEEGLKFMVYLQKENIIDESGMPKERFSAEFPKEGPSILRIQQVVRGDSAAYFCASSPLQGAVEAFFGQGTRLTVV.

This clone showed up just once. The chain has TRBV5-5 and TRBJ2-3; no clear D gene. Germline CDR1 reads SGHKS; CDR2 reads YYEKEE (reference sequence). The CDR3 has 16 amino acids. Trimming shortened V by 1 base and J by 1 base, and 13 bases separated the two germline ends. The CDR3 loop reads CASSLLLLTGTDTQYF. DNA of the CDR3: TGTGCCAGCAGCTTGCTCCTTCTTACTGGCACAGATACGCAGTATTTT.

The chain has TRBV27 and TRBJ2-3; 7 bases agree with TRBD2. Per germline, CDR1 MNHEY and CDR2 SMNVEV (reference sequence). Trimming took 5 bases from V and 0 from J; bases not matched to a gene: 11. The CDR3 runs to 17 residues. CDR3 in amino acids: CASSPNYPGRSTDTQYF. CDR3 bases: TGTGCCAGCAGTCCTAACTACCCCGGGAGGAGCACAGATACGCAGTATTTT.

V usage is TRBV6-6 and J usage is TRBJ2-1, with 12 positions matching TRBD2. The CDR3 totals 14 residues. Germline V gene sequence: CDR1 MNHNY, CDR2 SVGAGI (reference sequence). Trimming cost V 2 bases and J 7 bases; bases outside gene matches: 0. The DNA of the CDR3 is TGTGCCAGCAGTTACGGGACTAGCGGGAATGAGCAGTTCTTC. It translates to CASSYGTSGNEQFF.

The rearrangement uses TRBV27 and TRBJ1-5, with 7 bases aligning to TRBD1. Germline V gives CDR1 MNHEY, CDR2 SMNVEV (reference sequence). The CDR3 extends over 15 amino acids. Germline trimming cut 0 bases from V and 3 bases from J; bases unmatched to any gene: 2. CDR3 residues: CASSLSGQFNQPQHF. The CDR3 bases are TGTGCCAGCAGTTTATCGGGACAGTTCAATCAGCCCCAGCATTTT.

This rearrangement joins TRBV7-2 to TRBJ2-7; D is unresolved. Germline V gene data show CDR1 as SGHTA and CDR2 as FQGNSA. Trimming removed 5 bases from V and 6 bases from J, with 20 bases in between. This CDR3 has 15 residues. In nucleotides, the CDR3 is TGTGCCAGCAGCCCTTCCCAACTGCTCACTCTCGAGCAGTACTTC. This encodes CASSPSQLLTLEQYF.

This chain links TRBV11-3 with TRBJ1-3; no firm D call. CDR1 is SGHNT, CDR2 YENEEA, per germline. Trimming took 5 bases from V and 0 from J, leaving 8 bases between them. This CDR3 has 14 residues. The CDR3 DNA is TGTGCCAGCAGCCGCCGTGGCTCTGGAAACACCATATATTTT. The encoded protein is CASSRRGSGNTIYF.

This clone was detected only a few times. This rearrangement joins TRBV15 to TRBJ2-7, with no clear D. The CDR3 sequence is 12 residues long. With 0 bases removed from V and 7 bases from J, the gap between germline ends came to 7 bases. CDR1 LNHNV and CDR2 YYDKDF come from the germline V gene (reference sequence). The CDR3: CATSRDISEQYF. In nucleotides, the CDR3 is TGTGCCACCAGCAGAGATATTTCGGAGCAGTACTTC.

V is TRBV7-9 and J is TRBJ1-1, with a weak D call TRBD1 (6 bases). With 0 bases removed from V and 5 bases from J, the gap between germline ends came to 13 bases. The V gene's germline CDR1 is SEHNR and CDR2 FQNEAQ (reference sequence). This CDR3 has 15 amino acids. The CDR3 nucleotides read TGTGCCAGCAGCTTAGCGGGGGCTCGGGGTACTGAAGCTTTCTTT. Residues: CASSLAGARGTEAFF.

This sequence joins TRBV29-1 and TRBJ2-7; tentative D call: TRBD2 (6 bases). The CDR3 is 13 residues long. Germline CDR1 reads SQVTM; CDR2 reads ANQGSEA. With 5 bases removed from V and 0 bases from J, the gap between germline ends came to 11 bases. For the CDR3, the DNA is TGCAGCGTTATTTCGCGGGACTCCTACGAGCAGTACTTC. Translated, it gives CSVISRDSYEQYF.

The V call is TRBV27, the J call TRBJ2-7; D possibly matches TRBD1 or TRBD2 (5 bases each). The CDR3 runs 16 residues. V shed 2 bases and J shed 2 bases, with 16 bases lying between them. Per germline, CDR1 MNHEY and CDR2 SMNVEV (reference sequence). The chain's CDR3 is CASSLKGWGTPYEQYF. In DNA, the CDR3 is TGTGCCAGCAGTTTAAAGGGCTGGGGGACCCCCTACGAGCAGTACTTC.

This clone was recorded once. The rearrangement uses TRBV18 and TRBJ2-1; 9 nucleotides agree with TRBD2. Looked up from germline, CDR1 is KGHSH and CDR2 is LQKENI. The CDR3 is 14 amino acids. The trim removed 4 bases at V and 6 bases at J, leaving 4 bases unmatched. Written as DNA, the CDR3 is TGTGCCAGCTCACATAGCGGGGGCCCCAATGAGCAGTTCTTC. Amino acids: CASSHSGGPNEQFF.

The V gene is TRBV29-1, the J gene TRBJ2-1; D unresolved. Germline CDR1 is SQVTM and CDR2 is ANQGSEA. V was cut by 3 bases and J by 1 base, with 10 bases left in between. The CDR3 covers 14 residues. The CDR3 spells CSVDGPESYNEQFF. For the CDR3, the DNA is TGCAGCGTTGACGGGCCGGAATCCTACAATGAGCAGTTCTTC.

This chain joins TRBV5-1 and TRBJ2-7, with 10 bases fitting TRBD2. The CDR3 has 16 amino acids. The germline gives CDR1 SGHRS, CDR2 YFSETQ. V lost 0 bases and J lost 1; bases outside the gene matches: 4. The DNA of the CDR3 is TGCGCCAGCAGCTTGGTGGGACTAGCGCAATCCTACGAGCAGTACTTC. This gives the protein CASSLVGLAQSYEQYF.

J is TRBJ1-1 and V is TRBV23-1; D may be TRBD1 (5 bases). TRBV23-1 is an ORF; its function is uncertain. There are 18 residues in the CDR3. With 10 bases removed from V and 1 base from J, the gap between germline ends came to 28 bases. The CDR3 DNA reads TGCGCCAACACCAACACGGGGGATAGCGCGACAGCGAACACTGAAGCTTTCTTT. Amino acid sequence: CANTNTGDSATANTEAFF.

The V and J genes are TRBV19 and TRBJ2-2; 10 nucleotides agree with TRBD2. Trimming cost V 4 bases and J 1 base; bases outside gene matches: 3. Per germline, CDR1 LNHDA and CDR2 SQIVND (reference sequence). The length of the CDR3 is 16 residues. The CDR3 reads CASSTRLAGNTGELFF. The CDR3 bases are TGTGCCAGTAGTACCCGACTAGCGGGGAACACCGGGGAGCTGTTTTTT.

This clone has just one count. The chain joins TRBV10-2 to TRBJ2-7; D call uncertain. The germline gives CDR1 WSHSY, CDR2 SAAADI. Trimming pared 6 bases from V and 3 bases from J, leaving 12 bases between. The CDR3 loop spans 13 amino acids. CDR3 in DNA: TGCGCCAGCAGGGAATCGTCTCTCTACGAGCAGTACTTC. Encoded protein: CASRESSLYEQYF.

The J gene is TRBJ2-3, the V gene TRBV5-6; either TRBD1 or TRBD2 may supply D (6 bases each). The CDR3 covers 14 residues. Germline V CDR1 and CDR2: SGHDT, YYEEEE. Trimming left V 1 base short and J 11 bases short, with 17 bases between. The CDR3 nucleotides are TGTGCCAGCAGCTTGACCGGGGGCGATAGTCTGCAGTATTTT. Protein: CASSLTGGDSLQYF.

This clone was picked up one time. The CDR3 DNA follows: TGTGCCATCGGGACAGGGAATGAGCAGTTCTTC. Encoded protein: CAIGTGNEQFF. The chain combines TRBV10-3 with TRBJ2-1; 9 nucleotides align to TRBD1. The V gene end was trimmed by 8 bases and the J gene end by 7 bases; junction bases not matched to a gene: 0. The CDR3 sequence is 11 residues long. The V gene's germline CDR1 is ENHRY and CDR2 SYGVKD.

This clone was seen a few times. CDR3 region: CASRQDTYEQYF. CDR3 nucleotide sequence: TGTGCCAGCAGGCAGGATACCTACGAGCAGTACTTC. This chain connects TRBV28 to TRBJ2-7; D is uncertain. CDR3 size: 12 residues. Trimming shortened V by 6 bases and J by 2 bases, and 8 bases separated the two germline ends. CDR1 MDHEN and CDR2 SYDVKM come from the germline V gene.

This sequence joins TRBV5-1 and TRBJ2-1; the match to TRBD2 covers 13 bases. V trimming: 3 bases; J trimming: 9 bases; junction bases outside the gene matches: 6. Germline lookup yields CDR1 SGHRS and CDR2 YFSETQ. The CDR3 consists of 15 residues. CDR3 coding DNA: TGCGCCAGCAGCTCCGGACTAGCGGGAGTGGGTGAGCAGTTCTTC. Translation: CASSSGLAGVGEQFF. Using reference TRBV5-1 and TRBJ2-1 for the parts outside the CDR3, the full variable domain is KAGVTQTPRYLIKTRGQQVTLSCSPISGHRSVSWYQQTPGQGLQFLFEYFSETQRNKGNFPGRFSGRQFSNSRSEMNVSTLELGDSALYLCASSSGLAGVGEQFFGPGTRLTVL.

The chain recombines TRBV11-1 with TRBJ2-7; D is ambiguous. V lost 2 bases to trimming and J lost 3 bases, with 5 bases between them. This CDR3 has 12 amino acids. Germline V gene data show CDR1 as SGHAT and CDR2 as FQDESV (reference sequence). CDR3 region: CASSLLGYEQYF. The CDR3 DNA sequence: TGTGCCAGCAGCTTATTGGGCTACGAGCAGTACTTC.